The 14 T cell receptor beta chains in this list originate from one sample, sequenced in a study of shared clonotypes between healthy human individuals. Method: immunoSEQ multiplex PCR; TCRdb's copy keeps in-frame clones and lacks some. The sample lists about 2.3 million clones; 80% to 95% were seen once. Material: naive CD4+ T cells from PBMCs. The subset denotes: CD45RA+ positively selected. Source of these receptors: a man aged 18 to 35 in good health. Some clones in this sample may be carry-over from other donors' samples.

The chain employs TRBV2 and TRBJ2-2, with 9 bases that match TRBD2. The trim removed 2 bases at V and 4 bases at J, leaving 2 bases unmatched. Germline CDR1 is SNHLY and CDR2 is FYNNEI. The CDR3 length is 15 residues. The CDR3 loop reads CASSESTSGTGELFF. The CDR3, as DNA: TGTGCCAGCAGTGAATCGACTAGCGGCACCGGGGAGCTGTTTTTT.

J is TRBJ2-3 and V is TRBV27; D is perhaps TRBD2 (6 bases). V gave up 4 bases and J gave up 11 bases, with 19 bases separating them. Germline V gene data show CDR1 as MNHEY and CDR2 as SMNVEV (reference sequence). The CDR3 runs to 14 residues. The CDR3 sequence: CASSSIFMEGKQYF. The CDR3 bases are TGTGCCAGCAGTTCTATCTTCATGGAGGGGAAGCAGTATTTT.

J is TRBJ1-4 and V is TRBV2; D is perhaps TRBD1 (5 bases). Germline loops: CDR1 SNHLY, CDR2 FYNNEI. V was clipped by 2 bases and J by 0 bases, with 13 bases between them. The CDR3 length is 17 residues. CDR3 in DNA: TGTGCCAGCAGTGAACTCAGGGCCTCAGCAACTAATGAAAAACTGTTTTTT. Protein: CASSELRASATNEKLFF.

This clone is a singleton in its sample. The gene calls are TRBV4-3 and TRBJ2-3; no definite D call. This CDR3 has 13 residues. The germline V gene encodes CDR1 LGHNA and CDR2 YSLEER. Deletions cut 4 bases from V and 8 bases from J, with 13 bases between. The CDR3 reads CASSRDLQSTQYF. The CDR3 bases are TGCGCCAGCAGCCGCGACCTTCAAAGTACGCAGTATTTT.

The chain couples TRBV11-2 to TRBJ2-1; 7 positions agree with TRBD2. With V trimmed by 5 bases and J by 1 base, 11 bases remained unmatched. CDR1 SGHAT and CDR2 FQNNGV come from the germline V gene. The CDR3 is 17 amino acids. This chain's CDR3 is CASSPELGAGSYNEQFF. CDR3 DNA: TGTGCCAGCAGCCCGGAGCTTGGAGCGGGGTCCTACAATGAGCAGTTCTTC.

This chain links TRBV18 with TRBJ1-3, with D tentatively TRBD1 (6 bases). Per germline, CDR1 KGHSH and CDR2 LQKENI. The CDR3 runs to 16 residues. Trimming pared 0 bases from V and 2 bases from J, leaving 11 bases between. This chain's CDR3 is CASSPPDSPAGNTIYF. The CDR3 coding sequence is TGTGCCAGCTCACCACCGGACAGTCCGGCTGGAAACACCATATATTTT.

Concerning this clone: Additional DNA sequences in this sample encode the identical CDR3. The chain employs TRBV20-1 and TRBJ2-5, with D perhaps TRBD2 (6 bases). CDR1 and CDR2 from the germline V gene are DFQATT and SNEGSKA (reference sequence). With 6 bases removed from V and 2 bases from J, the gap between germline ends came to 7 bases. The CDR3 extends over 11 amino acids. The CDR3 nucleotides read TGCAGTGCGGGAGGACAAGAGACCCAGTACTTC. Its protein is CSAGGQETQYF.

This rearrangement joins TRBV11-1 to TRBJ2-1; a possible D gene is TRBD2 (6 bases). Germline CDR1 reads SGHAT; CDR2 reads FQDESV (reference sequence). V was cut by 7 bases and J by 1 base, with 23 bases left in between. The CDR3 consists of 18 residues. The DNA of the CDR3 is TGTGCCAGCACCGCCGGGACTTTCAGCACAATTTCCTACAATGAGCAGTTCTTC. This sequence encodes CASTAGTFSTISYNEQFF.

This clone was seen a single time. Within the sample, other DNA sequences also encode this same CDR3. The rearrangement joins TRBV5-1 to TRBJ2-1, with 7 bases that match TRBD2. Germline CDR1 and CDR2: SGHRS and YFSETQ. The V and J ends lost 0 bases and 5 bases, in that order; junction bases with no gene match: 5. CDR3 size: 15 residues. CDR3 residues: CASSLVAGAHNEQFF. CDR3 in DNA: TGCGCCAGCAGCTTGGTTGCGGGAGCCCACAATGAGCAGTTCTTC.

The CDR3 bases are TGTGCCAGCGGACACTCTGGAAACACCATATATTTT. This encodes CASGHSGNTIYF. This chain links TRBV9 with TRBJ1-3; a weak D match, TRBD1 (5 bases). V lost 7 bases to trimming and J lost 0 bases, with 5 bases between them. Germline lookup yields CDR1 SGDLS and CDR2 YYNGEE. This CDR3 region has 12 residues.

The CDR3 here is CASTKNRGIWNQPQHF. CDR3 bases: TGTGCCAGCACCAAAAATAGGGGGATCTGGAATCAGCCCCAGCATTTT. The chain uses TRBV7-8 and TRBJ1-5, with D possibly matching TRBD1 (6 bases). Germline CDR1 is SGHVS and CDR2 is FQNEAQ. V lost 7 bases and J 4 bases, leaving 20 bases between the germline ends. This CDR3 region has 16 residues.

The rearrangement links TRBV18 to TRBJ2-5; no clear D. The J call may not be correct, given that the DNA end is closer to TRBJ2-7. Germline CDR1 and CDR2: KGHSH and LQKENI. The CDR3 is made up of 13 amino acids. The CDR3 DNA reads TGTGCCAGCTCACTTACCACCCGTTACGAGCAGTACTTC. This gives the protein CASSLTTRYEQYF.

The chain recombines TRBV28 with TRBJ2-3; 11 bases fit TRBD2. The CDR3 loop spans 12 amino acids. Per germline, CDR1 MDHEN and CDR2 SYDVKM. CDR3 residues: CGTSGFIKTQYF. The DNA for the CDR3 is TGTGGGACTAGCGGGTTCATAAAGACGCAGTATTTT.

The chain joins TRBV7-2 to TRBJ1-2; D possibly corresponds to TRBD1 (5 bases). The CDR3 loop spans 14 amino acids. Germline CDR1 and CDR2: SGHTA and FQGNSA. V lost 1 base and J lost 5, with 11 bases in between. CDR3: CASSLVAAGYGYTF. The CDR3 DNA follows: TGTGCCAGCAGCTTAGTCGCGGCAGGGTATGGCTACACCTTC. The variable domain in full, completed from reference TRBV7-2 and TRBJ1-2, reads GAGVSQSPSNKVTEKGKDVELRCDPISGHTALYWYRQSLGQGLEFLIYFQGNSAPDKSGLPSDRFSAERTGGSVSTLTIQRTQQEDSAVYLCASSLVAAGYGYTFGSGTRLTVV.